This TCR beta chain was found in a study of shared clonotypes between healthy human individuals. Study-level information: Aged between 18 and 49, the donors were a couple of women and three men.

Overall study results and limits: Genetic and exposure-history diversity was limited by the small donor number.

The method was immunoSEQ multiplex PCR; TCRdb's version includes in-frame clones alone and lacks a portion of them. The sample lists about 360,000 clones, roughly 70% occurring once. Recent vaccinations or acute infections were absent in the healthy HIV-negative adult donors. Splitting of CD4+ cells produced CD45RA+ naive and CD45RA-negative memory subsets. This clone was seen a few times. Its antigen is undetermined. The V gene end was trimmed by 3 bases and the J gene end by 5 bases; junction bases not matched to a gene: 15. Per the germline V gene, CDR1 is KGHSH and CDR2 is LQKENI. The CDR3 sequence is 17 residues long.

The clonotype was recovered from a man aged 25-45 years in good health. The sample taken for sequencing was memory CD4+ T cells sorted from blood. The subset is: CD45RA-negative fraction. The chain joins TRBV18 to TRBJ1-1; 7 bases agree with TRBD1. CDR3 coding DNA: TGTGCCAGCTCACCGGTCATTCCAAACCAGGGGGGGACTGAAGCTTTCTTT. Translation: CASSPVIPNQGGTEAFF.